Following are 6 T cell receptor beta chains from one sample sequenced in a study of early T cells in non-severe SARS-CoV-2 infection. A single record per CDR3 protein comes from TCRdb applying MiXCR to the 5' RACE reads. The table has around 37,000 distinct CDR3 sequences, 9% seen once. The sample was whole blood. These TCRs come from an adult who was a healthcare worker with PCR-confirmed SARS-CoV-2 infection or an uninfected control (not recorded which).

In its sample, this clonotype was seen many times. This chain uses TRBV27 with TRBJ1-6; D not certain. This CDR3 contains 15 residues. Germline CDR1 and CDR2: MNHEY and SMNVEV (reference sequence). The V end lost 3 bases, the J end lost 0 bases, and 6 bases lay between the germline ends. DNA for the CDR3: TGTGCCAGCAGTTTTTCGCGCTCCTATAATTCACCCCTCCACTTT. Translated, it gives CASSFSRSYNSPLHF.

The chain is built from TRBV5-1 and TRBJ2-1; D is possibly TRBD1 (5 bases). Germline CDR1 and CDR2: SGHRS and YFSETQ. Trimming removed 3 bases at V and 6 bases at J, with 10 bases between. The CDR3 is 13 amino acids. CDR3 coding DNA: TGCGCCAGCAGCTCACAGGATTGCAATGAGCAGTTCTTC. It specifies CASSSQDCNEQFF. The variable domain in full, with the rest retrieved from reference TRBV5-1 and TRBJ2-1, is KAGVTQTPRYLIKTRGQQVTLSCSPISGHRSVSWYQQTPGQGLQFLFEYFSETQRNKGNFPGRFSGRQFSNSRSEMNVSTLELGDSALYLCASSSQDCNEQFFGPGTRLTVL.

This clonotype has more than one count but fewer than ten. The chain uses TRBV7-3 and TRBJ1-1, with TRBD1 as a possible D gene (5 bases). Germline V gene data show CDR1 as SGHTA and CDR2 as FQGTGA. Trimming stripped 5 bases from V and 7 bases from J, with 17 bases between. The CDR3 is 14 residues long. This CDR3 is CASSPEGRVVEAFF. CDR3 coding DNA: TGTGCCAGCAGCCCGGAGGGCAGGGTCGTTGAAGCTTTCTTT.

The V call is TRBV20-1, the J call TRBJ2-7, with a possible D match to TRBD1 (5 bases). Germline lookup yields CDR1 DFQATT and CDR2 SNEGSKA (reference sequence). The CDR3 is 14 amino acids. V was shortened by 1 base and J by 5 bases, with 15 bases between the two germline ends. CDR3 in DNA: TGCAGTGCTAGAGTAGGGCAGGGTAACAACGAGCAGTACTTC. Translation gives CSARVGQGNNEQYF.

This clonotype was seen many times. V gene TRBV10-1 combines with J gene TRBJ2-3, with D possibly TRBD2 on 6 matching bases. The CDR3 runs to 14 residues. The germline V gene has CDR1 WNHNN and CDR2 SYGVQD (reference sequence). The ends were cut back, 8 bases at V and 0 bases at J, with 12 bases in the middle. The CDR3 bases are TGCGCCAGCTCGGAGGGGCCAAGCACAGATACGCAGTATTTT. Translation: CASSEGPSTDTQYF.

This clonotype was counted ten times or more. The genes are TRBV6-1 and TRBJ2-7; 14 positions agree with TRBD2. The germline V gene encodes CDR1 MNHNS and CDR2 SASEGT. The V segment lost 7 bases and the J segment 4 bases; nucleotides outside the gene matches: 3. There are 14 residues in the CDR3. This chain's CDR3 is CASIGTSGGYEQYF. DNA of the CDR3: TGTGCCAGCATTGGGACTAGCGGGGGATACGAGCAGTACTTC.